This is a list of T cell receptor beta chains from one sample in a study of cytotoxic CD8 clonotypes in ibrutinib-treated CLL. Repertoires were generated with immunoSEQ multiplex PCR, while TCRdb's copy carries only in-frame clones and drops some. The sample has around 150,000 clones, more than 75% seen once. The sample consisted of PBMCs, taken after 36 months of ibrutinib treatment. The receptors shown here come from a human donor with chronic lymphocytic leukemia. Both conserved end residues are trimmed from each CDR3. Fields, in order: CDR3 length, J gene, V gene, CDR3 protein.

length: 13
J: TRBJ2-5
V: TRBV7-9
CDR3: ASSWARQHQETQY

length: 14
J: TRBJ2-3
V: TRBV29-1
CDR3: SVSLRLAEKVRTQY

length: 13
J: TRBJ1-5
V: TRBV30
CDR3: AWKGTKYSNQPQH

length: 14
J: TRBJ2-5
V: TRBV4-2
CDR3: ASSHLRGGGQETQY

length: 12
J: TRBJ1-1
V: TRBV15
CDR3: ATSRVLGGRDAF

length: 12
J: TRBJ2-7
V: TRBV10-3
CDR3: AISGGGDPYEQY

length: 13
J: TRBJ2-3
V: TRBV12-5
CDR3: ARFLTGGCTDTQY

length: 10
J: TRBJ1-1
V: TRBV19
CDR3: ASSIGTNRGF

length: 13
J: TRBJ2-7
V: TRBV11-2
CDR3: ASSSGTSGSYEQY

length: 11
J: TRBJ2-7
V: TRBV18
CDR3: ASSSQQGREQY

length: 12
J: TRBJ1-3
V: TRBV30
CDR3: AWNRGFSGNTIY

length: 17
J: TRBJ2-7
V: TRBV7-6
CDR3: ASSPRGGGLADLPYEQY

length: 11
J: TRBJ2-1
V: TRBV14
CDR3: ASSGISGGEQF

length: 13
J: TRBJ2-2
V: TRBV6-1
CDR3: ASRSGRGNTGELF

length: 17
J: TRBJ2-7
V: TRBV19
CDR3: ASRTTGLAGAFGYYEQY

length: 13
J: TRBJ1-1
V: TRBV28
CDR3: ASSLIVTGVFEAF

length: 10
J: TRBJ2-7
V: TRBV28
CDR3: ASSSLFGEQY

length: 12
J: TRBJ1-6
V: TRBV5-1
CDR3: ASSSRDSNSPLH